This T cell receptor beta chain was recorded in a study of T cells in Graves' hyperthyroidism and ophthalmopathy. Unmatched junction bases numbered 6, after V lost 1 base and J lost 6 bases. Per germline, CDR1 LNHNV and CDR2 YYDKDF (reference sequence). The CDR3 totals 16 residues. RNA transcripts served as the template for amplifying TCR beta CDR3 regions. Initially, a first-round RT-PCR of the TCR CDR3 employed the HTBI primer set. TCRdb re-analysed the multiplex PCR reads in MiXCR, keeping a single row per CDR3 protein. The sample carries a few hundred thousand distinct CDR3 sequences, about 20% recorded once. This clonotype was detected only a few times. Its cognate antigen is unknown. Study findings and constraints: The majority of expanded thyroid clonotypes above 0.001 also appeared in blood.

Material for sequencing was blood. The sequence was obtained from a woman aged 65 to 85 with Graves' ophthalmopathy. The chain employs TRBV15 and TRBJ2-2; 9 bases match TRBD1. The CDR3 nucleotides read TGTGCCACCAGCAGAGGTCAGGACAGGGGTGCCGGGGAGCTGTTTTTT. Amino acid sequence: CATSRGQDRGAGELFF.